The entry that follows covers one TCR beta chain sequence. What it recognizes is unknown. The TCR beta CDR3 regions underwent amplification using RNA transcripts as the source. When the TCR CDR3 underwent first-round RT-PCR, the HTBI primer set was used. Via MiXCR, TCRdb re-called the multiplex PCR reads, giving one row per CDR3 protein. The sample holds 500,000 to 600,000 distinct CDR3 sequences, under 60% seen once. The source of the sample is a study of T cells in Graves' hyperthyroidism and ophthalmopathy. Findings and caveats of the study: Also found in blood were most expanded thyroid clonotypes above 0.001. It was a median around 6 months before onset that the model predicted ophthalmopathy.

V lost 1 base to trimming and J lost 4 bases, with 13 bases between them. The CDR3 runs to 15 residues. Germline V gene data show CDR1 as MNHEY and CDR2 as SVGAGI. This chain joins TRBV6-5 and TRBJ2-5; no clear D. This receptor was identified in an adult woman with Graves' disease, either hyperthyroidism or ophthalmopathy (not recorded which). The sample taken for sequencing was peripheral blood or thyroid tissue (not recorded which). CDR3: CASSYLEMVGETQYF. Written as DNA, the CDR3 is TGTGCCAGCAGTTACTTAGAAATGGTCGGAGAGACCCAGTACTTC.